This TCR beta chain was observed in a study of shared clonotypes between healthy human individuals. Measured with immunoSEQ multiplex PCR; TCRdb has only the in-frame clones, and not every one. In the table there are some 1.5 million clones, approximately 97% of which are singletons. CDR3 length equals 15 residues. With V trimmed by 5 bases and J by 2 bases, 8 bases remained unmatched. Germline loops: CDR1 SGHTA, CDR2 FQGTGA. J is TRBJ2-7 and V is TRBV7-3; 8 nucleotides agree with TRBD1. Sequenced sample: naive CD4+ T cells sorted from blood. Subset here: CD45RA+ positively selected. The sequence came from a man aged 25-40 years in good health. The CDR3 reads CASSLTGVGAYEQYF. In DNA, the CDR3 is TGTGCCAGCAGCCTGACAGGGGTCGGCGCCTACGAGCAGTACTTC.